These T cell receptor beta chains were read from a single sample in a study of cytomegalovirus exposure and HLA in healthy donors. Produced via immunoSEQ multiplex PCR; TCRdb's table is partial and in-frame only. The sample gives some 340,000 clones, roughly nine tenths of which show up once; approximately 1.1% is in the top ten. The sequenced sample was PBMCs. These receptors all come from a woman aged 25 to 39 in good health and CMV-seropositive. Each CDR3 is given with its conserved first and last residue. Fields, in order: CDR3 protein, CDR3 DNA, V gene, J gene, D gene. A D gene is named only where the DNA matches it firmly.

CDR3aa: CASSTRDRAGQYF
CDR3nt: TGTGCCAGTAGTACCAGGGACCGGGCTGGGCAGTACTTC
v_gene: TRBV19
j_gene: TRBJ2-7
d_gene: .

CDR3aa: CASSDLNQGLSYEQYF
CDR3nt: TGTGCCAGCAGTGACCTCAACCAGGGTTTATCCTACGAGCAGTACTTC
v_gene: TRBV6-1
j_gene: TRBJ2-7
d_gene: .

CDR3aa: CASSQIPRSSYEQYF
CDR3nt: TGTGCCAGCAGCCAAATCCCTCGGAGTTCCTACGAGCAGTACTTC
v_gene: TRBV27
j_gene: TRBJ2-7
d_gene: .

CDR3aa: CASSIGTGSNYEQYF
CDR3nt: TGTGCCAGTAGTATTGGGACAGGGAGCAACTACGAGCAGTACTTC
v_gene: TRBV19
j_gene: TRBJ2-7
d_gene: TRBD1

CDR3aa: CASRGTGAVVEQFF
CDR3nt: TGTGCCAGCAGGGGGACAGGGGCGGTAGTTGAGCAGTTCTTC
v_gene: TRBV5-6
j_gene: TRBJ2-1
d_gene: TRBD1

CDR3aa: CASSLRWLGGLEQYF
CDR3nt: TGTGCCAGCAGTTTGAGGTGGCTGGGGGGGCTCGAGCAGTACTTC
v_gene: TRBV28
j_gene: TRBJ2-7
d_gene: .

CDR3aa: CASSIGGTGEQYF
CDR3nt: TGTGCCAGTAGTATCGGAGGGACGGGAGAGCAGTACTTC
v_gene: TRBV19
j_gene: TRBJ2-7
d_gene: .

CDR3aa: CASSVGVGPEAFF
CDR3nt: TGTGCCAGCAGTGTGGGTGTGGGCCCTGAAGCTTTCTTT
v_gene: TRBV2
j_gene: TRBJ1-1
d_gene: .

CDR3aa: CASSERPGQDYEQYF
CDR3nt: TGTGCCAGCAGTGAAAGACCCGGACAGGACTACGAGCAGTACTTC
v_gene: TRBV6-1
j_gene: TRBJ2-7
d_gene: TRBD1

CDR3aa: CASSLVGTVGDEQYF
CDR3nt: TGTGCCAGCAGCTTAGTTGGGACGGTTGGGGACGAGCAGTACTTC
v_gene: TRBV7-2
j_gene: TRBJ2-7
d_gene: .

CDR3aa: CANLLAGTGKSFSYEQYF
CDR3nt: TGTGCCAACCTCCTAGCCGGGACAGGTAAATCTTTCTCCTACGAGCAGTACTTC
v_gene: TRBV7-3
j_gene: TRBJ2-7
d_gene: TRBD1

CDR3aa: CASSLRWGEKLFF
CDR3nt: TGTGCCAGCAGCTTAAGGTGGGGTGAAAAACTGTTTTTT
v_gene: TRBV7-2
j_gene: TRBJ1-4
d_gene: .

CDR3aa: CASHQGGSFYEQYF
CDR3nt: TGTGCCAGCCATCAGGGGGGATCGTTCTACGAGCAGTACTTC
v_gene: TRBV27
j_gene: TRBJ2-7
d_gene: .

CDR3aa: CAWSVWGYRYGYTF
CDR3nt: TGTGCCTGGAGTGTCTGGGGGTATCGGTATGGCTACACCTTC
v_gene: TRBV30
j_gene: TRBJ1-2
d_gene: .

CDR3aa: CSVEHYGYTF
CDR3nt: TGCAGCGTTGAACACTATGGCTACACCTTC
v_gene: TRBV29-1
j_gene: TRBJ1-2
d_gene: .

CDR3aa: CASGWNEQFF
CDR3nt: TGTGCCAGCGGTTGGAATGAGCAGTTCTTC
v_gene: TRBV18
j_gene: TRBJ2-1
d_gene: .

CDR3aa: CASGTVNNEQFF
CDR3nt: TGTGCCAGCGGGACGGTAAACAATGAGCAGTTCTTC
v_gene: TRBV7-3
j_gene: TRBJ2-1
d_gene: .